This entry lists 17 T cell receptor beta chains sequenced from one sample in a study of early T cells in non-severe SARS-CoV-2 infection. TCRdb redid the calling of the 5' RACE reads with MiXCR, one entry per CDR3 protein. This sample has about 46,000 distinct CDR3 sequences, with roughly 8.8% found just once. Input material: whole blood. The receptors originated from an adult who was a healthcare worker with PCR-confirmed SARS-CoV-2 infection or an uninfected control (not recorded which).

V gene TRBV5-4 combines with J gene TRBJ2-1, with D perhaps being TRBD1 or TRBD2 (5 bases each). The CDR3 runs 14 residues. With 4 bases removed from V and 6 bases from J, the gap between germline ends came to 14 bases. The V gene's germline CDR1 is SGHNT and CDR2 YYREEE (reference sequence). CDR3 bases: TGTGCCAGCAGCCCCATGGGGGTAGGCAATGAGCAGTTCTTC. It codes for CASSPMGVGNEQFF.

This clonotype was found a few times. V usage is TRBV12-3 or TRBV12-4 and J usage is TRBJ2-7; 10 bases fit TRBD2. The CDR3 has 14 residues. Trimming cost V 7 bases and J 4 bases; bases outside gene matches: 7. CDR3 protein: CASTIAGGAYEQYF. DNA for the CDR3: TGTGCCAGCACCATAGCGGGAGGAGCGTACGAGCAGTACTTC.

This clonotype was observed at least ten times. The chain recombines TRBV15 with TRBJ2-7; no clear D gene. The CDR3 is 12 amino acids. Trimming left V 3 bases short and J 0 bases short, with 3 bases between. Germline-derived CDR1 and CDR2 are LNHNV and YYDKDF (reference sequence). The CDR3 sequence: CATSSYSYEQYF. Written as DNA, the CDR3 is TGTGCCACCAGCAGTTACTCCTACGAGCAGTACTTC.

The V call is TRBV29-1, the J call TRBJ2-7, with D perhaps TRBD2 (6 bases). CDR3 length equals 12 residues. Germline V gives CDR1 SQVTM, CDR2 ANQGSEA. The ends were cut back, 3 bases at V and 5 bases at J, with 11 bases in the middle. The CDR3 nucleotides are TGCAGCGTTGATCTTCCGGGGGACGAGCAGTACTTC. Protein product: CSVDLPGDEQYF.

Remarks on this clonotype: This could be a read error, since a much larger clone is one nucleotide away. The genes are TRBV28 and TRBJ2-1, with 7 bases fitting TRBD1. Trimming at V came to 5 bases and at J to 3 bases, leaving 4 bases not matched to a gene. Germline CDR1 reads MDHEN; CDR2 reads SYDVKM. The CDR3 consists of 14 residues. In DNA form, the CDR3 reads TGTGCCAGCAGTCCCGGGACAGACTACAATGAGCAGTTCTTC. Amino acid sequence: CASSPGTDYNEQFF.

The chain combines TRBV2 with TRBJ2-4; 9 bases fit TRBD1. After removal of 6 bases from V and 2 bases from J, the junction contained 5 bases not matched to a gene. The CDR3 is 15 amino acids. Germline CDR1 reads SNHLY; CDR2 reads FYNNEI. The CDR3 sequence is CASSGTGWSKNIQYF. CDR3 nucleotides: TGTGCCAGCAGCGGGACAGGGTGGTCCAAAAACATTCAGTACTTC.

This clonotype was picked up many times. The CDR3 sequence: CASSLRSAGGSETQYF. CDR3 DNA sequence: TGTGCCAGCAGTTTACGTTCAGCGGGAGGGTCGGAGACCCAGTACTTC. The chain recombines TRBV12-3 or TRBV12-4 with TRBJ2-5, with TRBD2 matching over 10 bases. Losses at the gene ends were 2 bases for V and 5 bases for J; bases not matched to a gene: 8. The CDR3 sequence is 16 residues long.

Only a few counts were recorded for this clonotype. The chain combines TRBV19 with TRBJ1-2, with TRBD1 identical over 7 bases. Germline CDR1 and CDR2: LNHDA and SQIVND (reference sequence). The length of the CDR3 is 13 residues. V lost 8 bases to trimming and J lost 2 bases; unmatched junction nucleotides: 5. The CDR3 spells CASQGQRNYGYTF. The CDR3 nucleotides are TGTGCCAGTCAGGGACAGCGAAACTATGGCTACACCTTC.

This clonotype has just a few counts. This sequence joins TRBV12-3 or TRBV12-4 and TRBJ2-1; perhaps D is TRBD1 or TRBD2 (7 bases each). Trimming removed 6 bases at V and 3 bases at J, with 18 bases between. CDR3 length: 16 amino acids. CDR3 coding DNA: TGTGCCAGCAGCCCCCCCGGCAGGGGGGGCTACAATGAGCAGTTCTTC. Translating it yields CASSPPGRGGYNEQFF.

This clonotype was seen at least ten times. The V gene is TRBV14, the J gene TRBJ1-1; possible D gene TRBD1, 5 bases. Trimming removed 5 bases at V and 0 bases at J, with 19 bases between. This CDR3 spans 17 amino acids. Germline V lookup: CDR1 SGHDN, CDR2 FVKESK. CDR3 residues: CASSSSPPGRLNTEAFF. The CDR3 region has the DNA TGTGCCAGCAGCTCTTCACCCCCGGGACGGCTGAACACTGAAGCTTTCTTT.

This clonotype was recorded a few times. The chain recombines TRBV7-8 with TRBJ2-6; TRBD1 might be the D (5 bases). The CDR3 spans 19 residues. Trimming removed 5 bases at V and 0 bases at J, with 20 bases between. Germline V gene data show CDR1 as SGHVS and CDR2 as FQNEAQ. The CDR3 coding sequence is TGTGCCAGCAGCCTAGGGGCCCAGGGTGGGGACTCTGGGGCCAACGTCCTGACTTTC. Translation: CASSLGAQGGDSGANVLTF. Looking up the rest from reference TRBV7-8 and TRBJ2-6 gives the full variable domain: GAGVSQSPRYKVAKRGQDVALRCDPISGHVSLFWYQQALGQGPEFLTYFQNEAQLDKSGLPSDRFFAERPEGSVSTLKIQRTQQEDSAVYLCASSLGAQGGDSGANVLTFGAGSRLTVL.

In its sample, this clonotype was seen many times. This chain connects TRBV6-1 to TRBJ2-3; 8 bases align to TRBD2. CDR1 and CDR2 (germline): MNHNS, SASEGT. The CDR3 contains 16 residues. Trimming took 4 bases from V and 0 from J; bases not matched to a gene: 6. In DNA, the CDR3 is TGTGCCAGCAGTGGAATTACTAGCGGTAGCACAGATACGCAGTATTTT. This sequence encodes CASSGITSGSTDTQYF.

This clonotype was observed at least ten times. V usage is TRBV27 and J usage is TRBJ1-1, with D perhaps TRBD1 (6 bases). In germline, CDR1 is MNHEY, CDR2 SMNVEV (reference sequence). CDR3 size: 15 residues. Trimming removed 4 bases from V and 1 base from J, with 13 bases in between. DNA for the CDR3: TGTGCCAGCAGTTCTACGGACAGAGCGAACACTGAAGCTTTCTTT. Translating it yields CASSSTDRANTEAFF.

This clonotype was picked up a small number of times. The chain employs TRBV5-6 and TRBJ2-5, with no clear D. V dropped 0 bases and J dropped 2 bases, with 11 bases sitting between them. The V gene's germline CDR1 is SGHDT and CDR2 YYEEEE. The CDR3 spans 15 residues. The chain's CDR3 is CASSLVLSEQETQYF. For the CDR3, the DNA is TGTGCCAGCAGCTTGGTATTGTCGGAACAAGAGACCCAGTACTTC.

This clonotype was found a few times. V is TRBV18 and J is TRBJ2-7; TRBD1 matches at 7 bases. The CDR3 consists of 14 residues. J was trimmed by 6 bases and V by 1 base; bases with no gene match: 6. Germline V lookup: CDR1 KGHSH, CDR2 LQKENI. As DNA, the CDR3 is TGTGCCAGCTCACCACGGGACAGCGTAGCCGAGCAGTACTTC. Its protein is CASSPRDSVAEQYF.

This clonotype appeared a few times. The chain carries TRBV29-1 and TRBJ1-1; 9 nucleotides agree with TRBD1. The CDR3 has 14 residues. V was clipped by 7 bases and J by 1 base; unmatched bases: 7. Germline V gives CDR1 SQVTM, CDR2 ANQGSEA. CDR3 coding DNA: TGCAGCGGGGGGACAGGGACGCGGAACACTGAAGCTTTCTTT. Translation gives CSGGTGTRNTEAFF.

This clonotype has at least ten counts. V and J are TRBV19 and TRBJ2-3, with a weak D call TRBD2 (6 bases). Looked up from germline, CDR1 is LNHDA and CDR2 is SQIVND (reference sequence). V lost 8 bases and J 4 bases, leaving 13 bases between the germline ends. CDR3 size: 13 residues. CDR3 DNA: TGTGCCAGTGGGAGATGGGAGGCAGATACGCAGTATTTT. Amino acids: CASGRWEADTQYF.